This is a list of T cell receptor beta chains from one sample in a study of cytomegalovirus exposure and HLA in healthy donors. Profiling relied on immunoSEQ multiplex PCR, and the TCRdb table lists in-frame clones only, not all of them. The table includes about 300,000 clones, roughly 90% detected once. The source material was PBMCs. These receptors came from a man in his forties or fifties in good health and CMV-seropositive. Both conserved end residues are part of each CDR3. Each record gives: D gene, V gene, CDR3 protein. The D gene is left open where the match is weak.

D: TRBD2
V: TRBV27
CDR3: CASSFGGSPYGQYF

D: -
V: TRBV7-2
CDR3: CASSLGSVGANGYTF

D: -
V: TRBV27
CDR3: CASSTRESSNQPQHF

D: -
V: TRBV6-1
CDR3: CASSEEAGWGVNTEAFF

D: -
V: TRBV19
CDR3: CASSIRHYNEQFF

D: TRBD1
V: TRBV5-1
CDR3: CASSLGQGYEQFF

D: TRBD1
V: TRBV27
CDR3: CASSLRTGGTEAFF

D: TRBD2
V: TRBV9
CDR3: CASSVLPSGLRYNEQFF

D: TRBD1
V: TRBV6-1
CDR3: CASRLTGRVYEQYF

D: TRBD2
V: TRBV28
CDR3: CASSPSLAPRAF

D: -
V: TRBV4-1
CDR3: CASSQVSNQPQHF

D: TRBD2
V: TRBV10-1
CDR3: CASSESRRRERGTDTQYF

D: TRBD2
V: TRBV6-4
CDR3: CASSEGTSGGDTQYF

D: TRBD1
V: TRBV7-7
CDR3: CASSPTPQGAMYEQFF

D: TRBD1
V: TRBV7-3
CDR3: CASSSGQTKEKLFF

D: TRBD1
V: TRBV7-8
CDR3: CASSLWGQGFGEQYF

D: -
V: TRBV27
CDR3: CASSFRLPAYEQYF

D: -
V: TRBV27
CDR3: CASSSHPPSITGGSNQPQHF

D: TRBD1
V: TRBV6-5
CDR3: CASTPQGVAGELFF

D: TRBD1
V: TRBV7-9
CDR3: CASSQDRVVTFF

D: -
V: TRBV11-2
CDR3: CASSPNQGTGANVLTF

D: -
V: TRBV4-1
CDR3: CASSQHRQELGYTF

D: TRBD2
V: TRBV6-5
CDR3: CASSSVAGAKNIQYF

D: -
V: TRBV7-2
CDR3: CASSTPGVTDF

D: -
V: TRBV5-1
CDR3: CASRGANTGELFF

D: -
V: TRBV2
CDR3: CASTLANQETQYF

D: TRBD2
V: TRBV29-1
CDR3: CSTKTSGSTDTQYF

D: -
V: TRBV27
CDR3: CASSLWSDSIYGYTF